This paragraph reports one T cell receptor (beta chain). This CDR3 contains 18 residues. Per germline, CDR1 SEHNR and CDR2 FQNEAQ (reference sequence). V was pared by 2 bases and J by 2 bases, with 7 bases of the junction left unmatched. Methods used by the authors: Estimates of nucleated cell counts were drawn from the amplification of reference gene primers. Here immunoSEQ multiplex PCR was the method, and the copy in TCRdb shows in-frame clones only, minus some. That table supplies the V and J calls and clone size; D and trimming were determined from the DNA. The table includes roughly 180,000 clones, 79% detected once. The data stem from a study of blood T cell repertoires in COVID-19. Across the study: Samples came from the United States, Italy and Spain, spanning acute and convalescent COVID-19. T cells, B-cell-depleted T cells, or PBMCs supplied cDNA or gDNA.

The clonotype comes from a woman aged 55-70 years with COVID-19, enrolled during active disease. This sequence joins TRBV7-9 and TRBJ2-1; 12 bases align to TRBD2. The sequenced sample was peripheral blood. Here the CDR3 reads CASSLLSGLAGTYNEQFF. The DNA of the CDR3 is TGTGCCAGCAGCTTATTGTCGGGACTAGCGGGTACCTACAATGAGCAGTTCTTC.